One sample yielded the 7 T cell receptor beta chains listed below, sequenced in a study of blood T cell repertoires in COVID-19 (dated by TCRdb to the early 2020s). The library relied on the immunoSEQ multiplex PCR assay. This is the immuneACCESS table as TCRdb keeps it, with only in-frame sequences that have V and J called. A part of the clones is gone; compared with another copy, unresolved V genes explain less than half, and the rest is unexplained. The sample has 400,000 or so clones on record, roughly 88% of them singletons. In total, the top ten clones hold roughly 1.9% of the sample. The sample comprised PBMCs or T cells enriched from blood (not recorded which). The receptors originated from a woman aged 40 to 50 with acute COVID-19.

The CDR3 spells CASSFGGDLYEQYF. CDR3 nucleotide sequence: TGTGCCAGTAGTTTTGGCGGGGACCTCTACGAGCAGTACTTC. The chain combines TRBV19 with TRBJ2-7; TRBD2 might be the D (6 bases). The CDR3 is 14 residues long. The germline V gene encodes CDR1 LNHDA and CDR2 SQIVND (reference sequence). The V gene lost 5 bases and the J gene lost 3 bases, with 14 bases spanning the gap.

The chain joins TRBV10-2 to TRBJ2-2; 11 nucleotides line up with TRBD1. The CDR3 has 16 amino acids. V lost 4 bases, J lost 5 bases, and 6 bases stayed unmatched. Germline CDR1 reads WSHSY; CDR2 reads SAAADI. The CDR3 here is CASSGSGTGGTGELFF. In DNA, the CDR3 is TGCGCCAGCAGTGGATCCGGGACAGGGGGAACCGGGGAGCTGTTTTTT.

The chain carries TRBV7-2 and TRBJ2-3; TRBD2 aligns across 11 bases. Germline values: CDR1 SGHTA, CDR2 FQGNSA. The CDR3 contains 16 residues. The junction had 4 bases not matched to a gene; V was cut back by 5 bases and J by 0 bases. CDR3 amino acids: CASSRSGGASTDTQYF. CDR3 nucleotide sequence: TGTGCCAGCAGCCGTAGCGGGGGGGCCAGCACAGATACGCAGTATTTT.

The CDR3 nucleotides are TGCAGTGCTAGTCCCCCAACCGGCTACAATGAGCAGTTCTTC. Its translation is CSASPPTGYNEQFF. This chain connects TRBV20-1 to TRBJ2-1; D remains ambiguous. The V and J ends lost 3 bases and 3 bases respectively, with 12 bases between them. The length of the CDR3 is 14 residues. The germline V gene has CDR1 DFQATT and CDR2 SNEGSKA (reference sequence).

The chain has TRBV5-1 and TRBJ1-6; D is undetermined. V lost 4 bases, J lost 0 bases, and 8 bases lay in between. Looked up from germline, CDR1 is SGHRS and CDR2 is YFSETQ. This CDR3 region has 15 residues. CDR3 nucleotides: TGCGCCAGCAGCCCGGTTAGCTCCTATAATTCACCCCTCCACTTT. This translates into CASSPVSSYNSPLHF.

This clone has just a few counts. The chain recombines TRBV6-5 with TRBJ1-1; 10 positions match TRBD1. The CDR3 is 12 amino acids. Unmatched junction bases numbered 2, after V lost 8 bases and J lost 5 bases. Germline CDR1 and CDR2: MNHEY and SVGAGI. As DNA, the CDR3 is TGTGCCAGCGGGACAGGGGTTACTGAAGCTTTCTTT. Residues: CASGTGVTEAFF.

The J gene is TRBJ1-6, the V gene TRBV2; 9 nucleotides align to TRBD1. The ends lost 1 base at V and 8 bases at J; junction bases unmatched: 0. Per germline, CDR1 SNHLY and CDR2 FYNNEI. This CDR3 spans 14 amino acids. Here the CDR3 DNA reads TGTGCCAGCAGTGAAGGACAGGGGGATTCACCCCTCCACTTT. Protein product: CASSEGQGDSPLHF.